The 23 T cell receptor beta chains in this list originate from one sample, sequenced in a study of chemoradiotherapy in HPV16-positive cancers. Clones were read by immunoSEQ multiplex PCR, and TCRdb kept only the in-frame ones, dropping some. The sample contains 30,000 to 35,000 clones, roughly 78% of which appear only once. Source: blood, taken from a patient who underwent chemoradiotherapy. The receptors stem from a human donor with HPV-associated anogenital cancer.

The chain recombines TRBV4-1 with TRBJ2-7, with 8 bases identical to TRBD1. Trimming cost V 8 bases and J 1 base; bases outside gene matches: 13. The CDR3 runs 16 residues. Germline lookup yields CDR1 MGHRA and CDR2 YSYEKL. CDR3 residues: CASGTSRGPRSYEQYF. CDR3 in DNA: TGCGCCAGCGGAACCTCCAGGGGGCCTCGATCCTACGAGCAGTACTTC.

The rearrangement links TRBV5-1 to TRBJ2-3, with 9 nucleotides matching TRBD1. From germline, CDR1 is SGHRS and CDR2 YFSETQ. The junction had 7 bases not matched to a gene; V was cut back by 3 bases and J by 2 bases. The CDR3 consists of 16 residues. CDR3 DNA sequence: TGCGCCAGCAGCTGGCCCCGGGACAGGGCCACAGATACGCAGTATTTT. It translates to CASSWPRDRATDTQYF.

This chain connects TRBV29-1 to TRBJ1-1; 7 bases fit TRBD1. This CDR3 has 14 amino acids. V shed 6 bases, J shed 0 bases, and the junction held 7 bases outside the gene matches. From germline, CDR1 is SQVTM and CDR2 ANQGSEA. CDR3 bases: TGCAGCGTAAGGGGAGGGGGCATGAACACTGAAGCTTTCTTT. Translating gives CSVRGGGMNTEAFF. Full variable domain (remainder filled in from reference TRBV29-1 and TRBJ1-1): SAVISQKPSRDICQRGTSLTIQCQVDSQVTMMFWYRQQPGQSLTLIATANQGSEATYESGFVIDKFPISRPNLTFSTLTVSNMSPEDSSIYLCSVRGGGMNTEAFFGQGTRLTVV.

V and J are TRBV6-5 and TRBJ2-4, with D hard to call. Between the trimmed V and J ends, which lost 0 bases and 7 bases, there was a span of 13 bases. The germline CDR1 and CDR2 sequences are MNHEY and SVGAGI. The CDR3 runs to 15 residues. As DNA, the CDR3 is TGTGCCAGCAGTTACTCTACCCGCAGGCTCAACATTCAGTACTTC. Translation: CASSYSTRRLNIQYF.

The chain employs TRBV5-7 and TRBJ1-6; 11 positions agree with TRBD1. Being an ORF, TRBV5-7 has a function that is uncertain. Trimming removed 3 bases from V and 10 bases from J; junction bases left unmatched: 3. The CDR3 loop spans 14 amino acids. CDR3 sequence: CASSSDRGPSPLHF. Here the CDR3 DNA reads TGTGCCAGCAGCTCGGACAGGGGGCCGTCACCCCTCCACTTT.

J is TRBJ1-2 and V is TRBV6-1; 8 positions match TRBD1. After removal of 2 bases from V and 6 bases from J, the junction contained 5 bases not matched to a gene. There are 14 residues in the CDR3. CDR1 and CDR2 (germline): MNHNS, SASEGT. The CDR3 loop is CASSESQGANGYTF. In DNA form, the CDR3 reads TGTGCCAGCAGTGAAAGTCAGGGGGCTAATGGCTACACCTTC.

The sample holds one count of this clone. The rearrangement uses TRBV6-6 and TRBJ2-7; D might be TRBD1 (5 bases). CDR3 size: 16 residues. With 6 bases removed from V and 4 bases from J, the gap between germline ends came to 22 bases. CDR1 and CDR2 from the germline V gene are MNHNY and SVGAGI (reference sequence). CDR3 sequence (DNA): TGTGCCAGCAGGACGCTTAAGGGCGACAGTCCGTACGAGCAGTACTTC. Its translation: CASRTLKGDSPYEQYF.

The chain employs TRBV30 and TRBJ2-3; 8 bases are shared with TRBD2. This CDR3 has 14 amino acids. Germline CDR1 is GTSNPN and CDR2 is SVGIG (reference sequence). V dropped 3 bases and J dropped 4; count of bases not matched to a gene: 6. The CDR3 coding sequence is TGTGCCTGGAGACCTACGGGGGGGCCAGATACGCAGTATTTT. Translating gives CAWRPTGGPDTQYF.

The chain has TRBV5-4 and TRBJ1-1; D may be TRBD1 (6 bases). From germline, CDR1 is SGHNT and CDR2 YYREEE (reference sequence). There are 15 residues in the CDR3. The germline V and J ends were trimmed by 4 bases and 4 bases, with 17 bases remaining between them. The CDR3: CASSVAGIGGTEAFF. The CDR3 nucleotides are TGTGCCAGCAGCGTTGCCGGGATAGGGGGCACTGAAGCTTTCTTT.

J is TRBJ2-1 and V is TRBV19; D gene uncertain. V lost 6 bases to trimming and J lost 4 bases, with 7 bases between them. CDR1 and CDR2 from the germline V gene are LNHDA and SQIVND (reference sequence). CDR3 length: 12 residues. CDR3 sequence (DNA): TGTGCCAGTAGGGATGGATACAATGAGCAGTTCTTC. The encoded protein is CASRDGYNEQFF.

This clone has more than one count but fewer than ten. The chain joins TRBV4-1 to TRBJ1-5; 10 nucleotides agree with TRBD1. Germline V lookup: CDR1 MGHRA, CDR2 YSYEKL. After removal of 5 bases from V and 3 bases from J, the junction contained 7 bases not matched to a gene. The CDR3 has 16 residues. Written as DNA, the CDR3 is TGCGCCAGCAGCAGCCGGGACAGGGGACCCAATCAGCCCCAGCATTTT. Translated, it gives CASSSRDRGPNQPQHF.

V is TRBV19 and J is TRBJ1-5; 9 bases are shared with TRBD1. V dropped 6 bases and J dropped 4; count of bases not matched to a gene: 10. Germline assignment: CDR1 LNHDA and CDR2 SQIVND (reference sequence). This CDR3 contains 16 residues. CDR3 region: CASSIRDREKNQPQHF. The CDR3 coding sequence is TGTGCCAGTAGCATCCGGGACAGGGAAAAGAATCAGCCCCAGCATTTT. The whole variable domain, filled in from reference TRBV19 and TRBJ1-5, reads DGGITQSPKYLFRKEGQNVTLSCEQNLNHDAMYWYRQDPGQGLRLIYYSQIVNDFQKGDIAEGYSVSREKKESFPLTVTSAQKNPTAFYLCASSIRDREKNQPQHFGDGTRLSIL.

This sequence joins TRBV30 and TRBJ1-1; 9 bases agree with TRBD1. V was clipped by 6 bases and J by 1 base; unmatched bases: 6. Germline loops: CDR1 GTSNPN, CDR2 SVGIG (reference sequence). This CDR3 comprises 14 residues. CDR3 nucleotide sequence: TGTGCCTGCAATACACAGGGGGCGAACACTGAAGCTTTCTTT. It yields the protein CACNTQGANTEAFF.

This chain links TRBV27 with TRBJ2-7; 8 bases align to TRBD2. V shed 6 bases and J 3 bases; nucleotides not matched to a gene: 4. CDR1 is MNHEY, CDR2 SMNVEV, per germline (reference sequence). The CDR3 totals 13 residues. CDR3 in amino acids: CASSPGGGYEQYF. The CDR3 DNA reads as TGTGCCAGCAGCCCGGGGGGGGGCTACGAGCAGTACTTC.

This chain joins TRBV4-2 and TRBJ2-7; 8 nucleotides match TRBD2. The J segment lost 6 bases and the V segment lost 6 bases, leaving 4 bases of the junction unmatched. CDR3 length: 12 amino acids. The germline CDR1 and CDR2 sequences are LGHNA and YNFKEQ. CDR3 in DNA: TGTGCCAGCAGGGGGGCGGGAGGCGAGCAGTACTTC. Its protein product is CASRGAGGEQYF.

The rearrangement links TRBV19 to TRBJ1-1; D call uncertain. CDR3 length equals 14 residues. Germline V gene sequence: CDR1 LNHDA, CDR2 SQIVND (reference sequence). The V end was cut by 1 base, the J end by 5 bases, with 11 bases between. CDR3 sequence reads: CASSIGDGRTEAFF. The CDR3 DNA sequence: TGTGCCAGTAGTATAGGAGACGGTAGGACTGAAGCTTTCTTT.

This sequence joins TRBV6-5 and TRBJ1-2; maybe TRBD1 (6 bases). V lost 4 bases and J lost 2, with 17 bases in between. Germline CDR1 is MNHEY and CDR2 is SVGAGI. This CDR3 spans 16 amino acids. CDR3 in DNA: TGTGCCAGCAGTTCCCCCCGCCGAGGACAGAACTATGGCTACACCTTC. As protein: CASSSPRRGQNYGYTF.

This clone has only a few counts. J is TRBJ1-6 and V is TRBV5-4, with TRBD1 as a possible D gene (5 bases). The CDR3 is made up of 15 amino acids. V lost 1 base, J lost 14 bases, and 19 bases lay in between. CDR1 and CDR2 (germline): SGHNT, YYREEE (reference sequence). CDR3 in DNA: TGTGCCAGCAGCTTGCCCGGGCAGGGATCCTTAGCCCTCCACTTT. It codes for CASSLPGQGSLALHF. The full variable domain, with the rest looked up from reference TRBV5-4 and TRBJ1-6, is ETGVTQSPTHLIKTRGQQVTLRCSSQSGHNTVSWYQQALGQGPQFIFQYYREEENGRGNFPPRFSGLQFPNYSSELNVNALELDDSALYLCASSLPGQGSLALHFGNGTRLTVT.

This clone has only a few counts. The V call is TRBV7-2, the J call TRBJ1-3; possible D gene TRBD1, 5 bases. Trimming cost V 4 bases and J 1 base, with 8 bases left between them. This CDR3 is 14 amino acids long. Germline V CDR1 and CDR2: SGHTA, FQGNSA. CDR3 coding DNA: TGTGCCAGCAGCTACAGGTTTTCTGGAAACACCATATATTTT. Translation: CASSYRFSGNTIYF.

This clone is a singleton in its sample. The J gene is TRBJ2-7, the V gene TRBV11-2; TRBD1 might be the D (5 bases). V was trimmed by 0 bases and J by 2 bases, leaving 11 bases between them. The CDR3 is 15 residues long. Germline lookup yields CDR1 SGHAT and CDR2 FQNNGV. CDR3 DNA: TGTGCCAGCAGCTTAGAATACGGACATACCTACGAGCAGTACTTC. Amino acid sequence: CASSLEYGHTYEQYF.

The rearrangement uses TRBV7-8 and TRBJ1-2; possible D gene TRBD1, 5 bases. Trimming shortened V by 4 bases and J by 4 bases, and 16 bases separated the two germline ends. Germline lookup yields CDR1 SGHVS and CDR2 FQNEAQ. CDR3 length: 15 amino acids. CDR3 residues: CASSSPRKGSYGYTF. Written as DNA, the CDR3 is TGTGCCAGCAGCTCTCCGCGGAAGGGGAGCTATGGCTACACCTTC. Variable domain in full (rest from reference TRBV7-8 and TRBJ1-2): GAGVSQSPRYKVAKRGQDVALRCDPISGHVSLFWYQQALGQGPEFLTYFQNEAQLDKSGLPSDRFFAERPEGSVSTLKIQRTQQEDSAVYLCASSSPRKGSYGYTFGSGTRLTVV.

The DNA of the CDR3 is TGTGCCAGCAGTACCACCAATCAGCCCCAGCATTTT. As protein: CASSTTNQPQHF. The V gene is TRBV2, the J gene TRBJ1-5; D is uncertain. This CDR3 has 12 residues. The V end lost 5 bases, the J end lost 3 bases, and 5 bases lay between the germline ends. Germline V gives CDR1 SNHLY, CDR2 FYNNEI.

This clone was seen only a few times. V and J are TRBV19 and TRBJ1-2; no definite D call. The CDR3 contains 12 residues. The V end lost 5 bases, the J end lost 3 bases, and 7 bases lay between the germline ends. Germline V lookup: CDR1 LNHDA, CDR2 SQIVND (reference sequence). The CDR3 here is CASSGRDYGYTF. The CDR3 DNA follows: TGTGCCAGTAGTGGGAGGGACTATGGCTACACCTTC.